Below, 7 T cell receptor beta chains from the same sample are listed, as sequenced in a study of T-cell memory formation after mild COVID-19. TCRdb re-called the 5' RACE reads with MiXCR, one entry per CDR3 protein. The sample records 470,000 or so distinct CDR3 sequences, 15% to 20% being singletons. Sequencing was performed on PBMCs or a T cell subset sorted from them (not recorded which). Receptor source: a young man who had mild COVID-19 (a few samples of this study predate the infection). Cell type and time point are not known.

Only a few counts were recorded for this clonotype. The genes are TRBV24-1 and TRBJ2-3; D remains ambiguous. Germline-derived CDR1 and CDR2 are KGHDR and SFDVKD. Trimming pared 0 bases from V and 6 bases from J, leaving 9 bases between. CDR3 length: 14 amino acids. The CDR3 is CATSDLPPTDTQYF. The CDR3 nucleotides are TGTGCCACCAGTGATTTGCCTCCTACGGATACGCAGTATTTT.

V gene TRBV4-2 combines with J gene TRBJ2-1; no reliable D call. The CDR3 runs 12 residues. The germline V and J ends were trimmed by 1 base and 8 bases, with 6 bases remaining between them. The germline CDR1 and CDR2 sequences are LGHNA and YNFKEQ. CDR3 residues: CASSQVEDEQFF. The CDR3 DNA sequence: TGTGCCAGCAGCCAAGTAGAGGATGAGCAGTTCTTC.

This clonotype was found many times. The J gene is TRBJ1-1, the V gene TRBV24-1; unclear D gene. CDR1 and CDR2 (germline): KGHDR, SFDVKD. The CDR3 consists of 13 residues. V was trimmed by 4 bases and J by 0 bases, leaving 5 bases between them. The CDR3 protein is CATSDYMNTEAFF. CDR3 nucleotide sequence: TGTGCCACCAGTGACTACATGAACACTGAAGCTTTCTTT.

This sequence joins TRBV7-9 and TRBJ2-7; a weak D match, TRBD1 (5 bases). V shed 7 bases and J shed 1 base, with 8 bases lying between them. Germline V lookup: CDR1 SEHNR, CDR2 FQNEAQ (reference sequence). This CDR3 is 12 amino acids long. CDR3 DNA sequence: TGTGCCAGCACTCAGGGATCCTACGAGCAGTACTTC. Encoded protein: CASTQGSYEQYF.

This clonotype was found many times. The chain employs TRBV4-3 and TRBJ2-1, with D perhaps TRBD2 (6 bases). Germline V gene sequence: CDR1 LGHNA, CDR2 YSLEER. Trimming cost V 1 base and J 6 bases, with 13 bases left between them. The CDR3 is made up of 15 amino acids. For the CDR3, the DNA is TGCGCCAGCAGCCAAGCCAGGGACTGGGTCAATGAGCAGTTCTTC. This gives the protein CASSQARDWVNEQFF.

This rearrangement joins TRBV6-6 to TRBJ2-5; D might be TRBD1 (6 bases). The CDR3 length is 14 residues. V was pared by 6 bases and J by 0 bases, with 11 bases between. Per the germline V gene, CDR1 is MNHNY and CDR2 is SVGAGI (reference sequence). CDR3 region: CASRGRGYQETQYF. The CDR3 DNA reads as TGTGCCAGCAGGGGAAGGGGGTACCAAGAGACCCAGTACTTC.

This clonotype was recorded a few times. This chain links TRBV28 with TRBJ2-3; D possibly corresponds to TRBD1 (5 bases). In germline, CDR1 is MDHEN, CDR2 SYDVKM. The CDR3 is 15 residues long. With 5 bases removed from V and 3 bases from J, the gap between germline ends came to 15 bases. The CDR3 protein is CASSPTGRVTDTQYF. The CDR3 region has the DNA TGTGCCAGCAGTCCTACCGGCAGGGTAACAGATACGCAGTATTTT.